The clone carrying this T cell receptor beta chain was observed once. Germline trimming cut 8 bases from V and 5 bases from J; bases unmatched to any gene: 8. This CDR3 is built from 15 residues. Germline V CDR1 and CDR2: SNHLY, FYNNEI. Authors' data handling: Cell counts per sample came from amplifying reference gene primers. The protocol was immunoSEQ multiplex PCR, while the TCRdb copy is restricted to in-frame clones and leaves out a portion. The V and J calls and the clone size are those of that table, but D and trimming were determined from the DNA. The table has roughly 120,000 clones, 60% to 80% seen once. This specimen comes from a study of blood T cell repertoires in COVID-19. Study at large: COVID-19 samples, acute and convalescent, were from the United States, Italy and Spain. Sample material is recorded as cDNA or gDNA derived from T cells, B-cell-depleted T cells, or PBMCs.

The source of this sequence is a woman aged 80 or older with active or convalescent COVID-19. Specimen: peripheral blood. The genes are TRBV2 and TRBJ2-1; 11 bases line up with TRBD2. CDR3 sequence reads: CASGTGLAANNEQFF. DNA for the CDR3: TGTGCCAGCGGGACGGGACTAGCGGCTAACAATGAGCAGTTCTTC. Full variable domain (missing parts from reference TRBV2 and TRBJ2-1): EPEVTQTPSHQVTQMGQEVILRCVPISNHLYFYWYRQILGQKVEFLVSFYNNEISEKSEIFDDQFSVERPDGSNFTLKIRSTKLEDSAMYFCASGTGLAANNEQFFGPGTRLTVL.